These T cell receptor beta chains were read from a single sample in a study of T cell responses to AZD1222 COVID-19 vaccine. The table came from immunoSEQ multiplex PCR; TCRdb's copy has only in-frame clones and leaves some out. The sample lists about 100,000 clones; about 86% were seen once. The sequencing used peripheral blood, collected on day 0 of AZD1222 vaccination. These receptors originate from an adult in good health. CDR3s include the opening cysteine and the closing phenylalanine or tryptophan. The order of the fields is CDR3 DNA, CDR3 protein, clone size, V gene, D gene, J gene. The D gene is left open where the match is weak. Not all rows give a size; the values are once, few, many and, for expanded clones, a class.

TGTGCCAGCAGCTTAGGAGTGGGGACAGGGGGTCAGCCCCAGCATTTT	CASSLGVGTGGQPQHF	.	TRBV7-9	TRBD1	TRBJ1-5
TGTGCCAGCTTCGGACGGGAGCTTGAAAAACTGTTTTTT	CASFGRELEKLFF	.	TRBV28	.	TRBJ1-4
TGTGCCAGAGAAAACCGCGGACTAGCGGGATCTAGCACAGATACGCAGTATTTT	CARENRGLAGSSTDTQYF	.	TRBV2	TRBD2	TRBJ2-3
TGTGCCAGTCGTGGGCGAGACAGTGCCTCCTACGAGCAGTACTTC	CASRGRDSASYEQYF	.	TRBV28	.	TRBJ2-7
TGTGCCAGCAGCCACGATAGCACAGATACGCAGTATTTT	CASSHDSTDTQYF	once	TRBV27	.	TRBJ2-3
TGTGCCAGCAGCCGGGACCTAGGGATTCGTGGCTACACCTTC	CASSRDLGIRGYTF	.	TRBV5-5	.	TRBJ1-2
TGTGCCAGCAGTTTAACCCAGGGGAACTATGGCTACACCTTC	CASSLTQGNYGYTF	.	TRBV28	.	TRBJ1-2
TGTGCCAGCAGTCGTTACGAGCAGTACTTC	CASSRYEQYF	few	TRBV28	.	TRBJ2-7
TGTGCCAGCAGCTTAGAGTTTCGACAGGGTTTGAAGGGGCATGAGCAGTTCTTC	CASSLEFRQGLKGHEQFF	.	TRBV11-2	TRBD1	TRBJ2-1
TGCGCCAGCAACTTACAGGGTGATTGGAACACTGAAGCTTTCTTT	CASNLQGDWNTEAFF	.	TRBV5-1	.	TRBJ1-1
TGTGCCAGCAGTGAGAATCTGGGGTCCGGGGGGCAGCCCCAGCATTTT	CASSENLGSGGQPQHF	.	TRBV2	.	TRBJ1-5
TGTGCCAGCAGTCGAGCGGAAAGCTCCTACAATGAGCAGTTCTTC	CASSRAESSYNEQFF	.	TRBV27	.	TRBJ2-1
TGCGCCAGCAGCCCTTCGGCGACTAGCGGGAGGGGTGAGCAGTTCTTC	CASSPSATSGRGEQFF	.	TRBV4-3	TRBD2	TRBJ2-1
TGTGCCAGCAGCTTAGTACTAGATCAAGAGACCCAGTACTTC	CASSLVLDQETQYF	.	TRBV11-2	.	TRBJ2-5
TGTGCCAGCAGCCCAAGGGGGGCAGATACGCAGTATTTT	CASSPRGADTQYF	.	TRBV7-3	.	TRBJ2-3
TGCAGCGTCCAATGGGCAGGGGGGCCCAATCAGCCCCAGCATTTT	CSVQWAGGPNQPQHF	.	TRBV29-1	TRBD1	TRBJ1-5
TGTGCCTGGAGTGTAGGCCCAGGGATAAATTCACCCCTCCACTTT	CAWSVGPGINSPLHF	.	TRBV30	.	TRBJ1-6
TGTGCCAGCAGCCGCTCTAGCGGGAGACGGGAAGAGACCCAGTACTTC	CASSRSSGRREETQYF	.	TRBV7-2	TRBD2	TRBJ2-5
TGCAGCGTTAGGACAGGGGGTTTCTACGAGCAGTACTTC	CSVRTGGFYEQYF	.	TRBV29-1	TRBD1	TRBJ2-7
TGTGCCAGCAGGGCGACTAGGTACAATGAGCAGTTCTTC	CASRATRYNEQFF	.	TRBV27	.	TRBJ2-1
TGTGCCAGCAGCTACATTCTCCTACCTACCCACTCTGGAAACACCATATATTTT	CASSYILLPTHSGNTIYF	.	TRBV7-2	.	TRBJ1-3
TGTGCCAGCTCACCACTTCAAGGGACTAGCGACGAGCAGTACTTC	CASSPLQGTSDEQYF	few	TRBV18	TRBD2	TRBJ2-7
TGTGCCAGCAGCGATACAACCTACAATGAGCAGTTCTTC	CASSDTTYNEQFF	.	TRBV5-6	.	TRBJ2-1
TGTGCCAGCAATGCGGGGGCAGGAGAGACCCAGTACTTC	CASNAGAGETQYF	.	TRBV2	.	TRBJ2-5
TGCGCCAGCAGCCCCCGGGCGGAGAGCACAGATACGCAGTATTTT	CASSPRAESTDTQYF	once	TRBV5-1	.	TRBJ2-3
TGCGCCAGCAGCTTGGCCCTGGGTTCTGGTGCAGATACGCAGTATTTT	CASSLALGSGADTQYF	once	TRBV5-1	.	TRBJ2-3
TGTGCCTGGAGTGTCGACAGGCTCTATGGCTACACCTTC	CAWSVDRLYGYTF	once	TRBV30	.	TRBJ1-2
TGTGCCAGCAGCTGGGTGGGGGCCCGGGAGCAGTACTTC	CASSWVGAREQYF	.	TRBV5-6	.	TRBJ2-7
TGCAGCGCCGGGACAGGGGCCTACGAGCAGTACTTC	CSAGTGAYEQYF	.	TRBV29-1	TRBD1	TRBJ2-7
TGTGCCAGCAGCCAAGATCGACAGGGCCATCAGCCCCAGCATTTT	CASSQDRQGHQPQHF	.	TRBV4-2	TRBD1	TRBJ1-5
TGTGCCAGCAGACGACAGGGAGTAGCTAACTATGGCTACACCTTC	CASRRQGVANYGYTF	few	TRBV6-5	TRBD1	TRBJ1-2
TGTGCCAGCAGCGTAACCGGAAACTCCTACAATGAGCAGTTCTTC	CASSVTGNSYNEQFF	.	TRBV9	.	TRBJ2-1
TGCGCCAGCAGCCAAGTAGTTGGGGACAGGGTCGACACCGGGGAGCTGTTTTTT	CASSQVVGDRVDTGELFF	.	TRBV4-1	TRBD1	TRBJ2-2
TGTGCCAGCAGTTCGACACGGACCTACGAGCAGTACTTC	CASSSTRTYEQYF	.	TRBV27	.	TRBJ2-7
TGTGCCTGGAGTGTACGGCGACAGGGGGCTAATCAGCCCCAGCATTTT	CAWSVRRQGANQPQHF	.	TRBV30	TRBD1	TRBJ1-5
TGTGCCAGCAGTGAGTGGGGGAGTCAGCCCCAGCATTTT	CASSEWGSQPQHF	.	TRBV2	.	TRBJ1-5
TGTGCCAGCAGTTTACTTAATGTTCCCACCGGGGAGCTGTTTTTT	CASSLLNVPTGELFF	.	TRBV27	.	TRBJ2-2
TGTGCCAGCAGCTTTCTTCCAGGGGACGGGAACACTGAAGCTTTCTTT	CASSFLPGDGNTEAFF	.	TRBV7-2	.	TRBJ1-1
TGTGCCAGCAGCTTCAGGGTTTCCTACGAGCAGTACTTC	CASSFRVSYEQYF	.	TRBV7-9	.	TRBJ2-7
TGCGCCAGCAGCCAAGAAAGAAGACTAGCGGGAGCTGCAGGGAGGGCAGATACGCAGTATTTT	CASSQERRLAGAAGRADTQYF	.	TRBV4-3	TRBD2	TRBJ2-3
TGTGCCAGCAGTTCCCTCCGACTAGCGGGCCAAGAGACCCAGTACTTC	CASSSLRLAGQETQYF	.	TRBV6-4	TRBD2	TRBJ2-5
TGTGCCAGCAGCCTCGGGCGGGGTACGGGCACTGAAGCTTTCTTT	CASSLGRGTGTEAFF	.	TRBV28	.	TRBJ1-1
TGTGCCAGCAGCGACGGGACCTTCAATGAGCAGTTCTTC	CASSDGTFNEQFF	.	TRBV27	.	TRBJ2-1
TGTGCCAGCAGCTATTCCTCCTACGAGCAGTACTTC	CASSYSSYEQYF	.	TRBV7-9	.	TRBJ2-7
TGTGCCAGCAGCTTGCGGGCAGCCTACGAGCAGTACTTC	CASSLRAAYEQYF	.	TRBV5-6	.	TRBJ2-7
TGTGCCAGTAGTACCCCCGGTTGGGCGGCGCCCCAGCATTTT	CASSTPGWAAPQHF	.	TRBV19	.	TRBJ1-5
TGTGCCAGCAACTCAGCGGGAGTTGGCGAGCAGTACTTC	CASNSAGVGEQYF	.	TRBV3-1/TRBV3-2	TRBD2	TRBJ2-7
TGTGCCAGCAGCCAAACGACAGGGGACCAAGAGACCCAGTACTTC	CASSQTTGDQETQYF	.	TRBV4-2	TRBD1	TRBJ2-5
TGTGCCAGAAGAGGGCAGGGTAAAGCTACTGGAAACACCATATATTTT	CARRGQGKATGNTIYF	few	TRBV5-3	.	TRBJ1-3
TGTGCCAGTAGTTCCCAGCGGACTAGCGGGAGTGGGGAGCTGTTTTTT	CASSSQRTSGSGELFF	.	TRBV19	TRBD2	TRBJ2-2
TGTGCCATCAGTGGGGGGAGTACAACCTACAATGAGCAGTTCTTC	CAISGGSTTYNEQFF	.	TRBV10-3	.	TRBJ2-1
TGTGCCAGTAGTATCCGGTCCATGGATACGCAGTATTTT	CASSIRSMDTQYF	.	TRBV19	.	TRBJ2-3
TGTGCCAGCTCACCGGTAGCGGGCCTTTACAATGAGCAGTTCTTC	CASSPVAGLYNEQFF	.	TRBV18	TRBD2	TRBJ2-1
TGTGCCAGCAGTTTTATTAGTGGTCAGCCCCAGCATTTT	CASSFISGQPQHF	.	TRBV28	.	TRBJ1-5
TGTGCCAGCAGCCCTGCCGGGACAGACTACAATGAGCAGTTCTTC	CASSPAGTDYNEQFF	.	TRBV9	TRBD1	TRBJ2-1
TGTGCCAGCCTAAGCTATGGCTACACCTTC	CASLSYGYTF	.	TRBV6-5	.	TRBJ1-2